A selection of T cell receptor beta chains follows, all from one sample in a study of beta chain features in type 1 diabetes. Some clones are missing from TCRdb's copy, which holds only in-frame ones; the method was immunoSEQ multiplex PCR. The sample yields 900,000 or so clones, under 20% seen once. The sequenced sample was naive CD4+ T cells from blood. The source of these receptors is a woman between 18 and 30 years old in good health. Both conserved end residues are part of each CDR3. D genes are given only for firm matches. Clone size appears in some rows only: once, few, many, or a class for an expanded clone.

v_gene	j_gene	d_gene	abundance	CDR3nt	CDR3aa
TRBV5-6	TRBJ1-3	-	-	TGTGCCAGCAGCTACGACGCCAGCTCTGGAAACACCATATATTTT	CASSYDASSGNTIYF
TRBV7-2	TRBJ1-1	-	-	TGTGCCAGCAGCTTACTGGGCAGTAGGAACACTGAAGCTTTCTTT	CASSLLGSRNTEAFF
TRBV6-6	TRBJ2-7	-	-	TGTGCCAGCAGTTACCGGTACGAGCAGTACTTC	CASSYRYEQYF
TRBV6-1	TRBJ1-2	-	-	TGTGCCAGCAGGAGGGCAGGGGAAAACTATGGCTACACCTTC	CASRRAGENYGYTF
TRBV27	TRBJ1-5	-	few	TGTGCCAGCAGTTTTTCGAGGGACGGCCAGCCCCAGCATTTT	CASSFSRDGQPQHF
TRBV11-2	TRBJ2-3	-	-	TGTGCCAGCAGCTTAGTCGGCTCCTCCTTTAGCACAGATACGCAGTATTTT	CASSLVGSSFSTDTQYF
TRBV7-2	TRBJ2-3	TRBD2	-	TGTGCCAGCAGCTGGGGTGGGAGGGGAACAGATACGCAGTATTTT	CASSWGGRGTDTQYF
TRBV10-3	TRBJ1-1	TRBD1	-	TGTGCCAGCTTAGACAGGGGGAGGACTGAAGCTTTCTTT	CASLDRGRTEAFF
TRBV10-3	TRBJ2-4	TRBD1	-	TGTGCCATCAGGGGACAGGGGATGGCCAAAAACATTCAGTACTTC	CAIRGQGMAKNIQYF
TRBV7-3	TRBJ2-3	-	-	TGTGCCAGCAGCACGAACCGACGGGATACGCAGTATTTT	CASSTNRRDTQYF
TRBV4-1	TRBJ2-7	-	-	TGCGCCAGCAGCCAAGTCGTGCTGTCCTACGAGCAGTACTTC	CASSQVVLSYEQYF
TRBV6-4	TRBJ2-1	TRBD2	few	TGTGCCAGCAGCCCCGGCGGGAGGAGGGTTGGTGAGCAGTTCTTC	CASSPGGRRVGEQFF
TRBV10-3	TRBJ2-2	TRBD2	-	TGTGCCATCAGTGAACTAGCGAAAGACGGGGAGCTGTTTTTT	CAISELAKDGELFF
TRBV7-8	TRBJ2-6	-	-	TGTGCCAGCAGCTTAGTGGTCAGTTCCCACCCTGGGGCCAACGTCCTGACTTTC	CASSLVVSSHPGANVLTF
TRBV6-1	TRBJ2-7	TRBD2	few	TGTGCCAGCAGAGAACCGGGACTAGTTCCCTACGAGCAGTACTTC	CASREPGLVPYEQYF
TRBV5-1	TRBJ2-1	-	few	TGCGCCAGCAGCTTGGTCTTAAAACAGGGTTTGGTTGGGAATGAGCAGTTCTTC	CASSLVLKQGLVGNEQFF
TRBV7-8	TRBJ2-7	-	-	TGTGCCAGCAGCTTAAACCGGGACATAAGGCGGCAGTACTTC	CASSLNRDIRRQYF
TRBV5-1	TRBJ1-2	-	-	TGCGCCAGCAGCCCGTGGGACTATGGCTACACCTTC	CASSPWDYGYTF
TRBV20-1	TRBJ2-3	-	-	TGCAGTGTCCTCACAGATACGCAGTATTTT	CSVLTDTQYF
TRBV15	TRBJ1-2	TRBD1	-	TGTGCCACCAGCAGAGCTTTCCCCCTGGACAGGATCTTC	CATSRAFPLDRIF
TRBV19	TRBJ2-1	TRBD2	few	TGTGCCAGTAGTACACGACTAGCGGGAGGCTACAATGAGCAGTTCTTC	CASSTRLAGGYNEQFF
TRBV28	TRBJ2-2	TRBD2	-	TGTGCCAGCAAAGCGGGAGTTATCACCGGGGAGCTGTTTTTT	CASKAGVITGELFF
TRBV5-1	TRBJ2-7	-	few	TGCGCCAGCACCTCCCCCGGACACCGATACGAGCAGTACTTC	CASTSPGHRYEQYF
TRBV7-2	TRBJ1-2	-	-	TGTGCCAGCAGCCCTGGGGGCCGGCGAAACTATGGCTACACCTTC	CASSPGGRRNYGYTF
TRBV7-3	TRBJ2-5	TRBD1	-	TGTGCCAGCAGCTTAGACAGGGAAGAGACCCAGTACTTC	CASSLDREETQYF
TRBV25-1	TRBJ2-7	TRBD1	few	TGTGCCAGCAGTGAATGGGTGACAGGGGGGTACGAGCAGTACTTC	CASSEWVTGGYEQYF
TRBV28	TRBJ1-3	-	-	TGTGCCAGCAGTGAGGGGCAAGGAAACACCATATATTTT	CASSEGQGNTIYF
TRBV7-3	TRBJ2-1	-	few	TGTGCCAGCAGCTTAACGTCCCTCACCTACAATGAGCAGTTCTTC	CASSLTSLTYNEQFF
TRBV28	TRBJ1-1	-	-	TGTGCCAGCAGTTTTCAGGGAATGAACACTGAAGCTTTCTTT	CASSFQGMNTEAFF
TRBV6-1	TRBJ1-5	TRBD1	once	TGTGCCAGCAGTACCGACAGGGGGCGCGGGCCCCAGCATTTT	CASSTDRGRGPQHF
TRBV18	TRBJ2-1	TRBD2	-	TGTGCCAGCTCACCCCTAGCGGGAGGCAACAATGAGCAGTTCTTC	CASSPLAGGNNEQFF
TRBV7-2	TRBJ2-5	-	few	TGTGCCAGCAGCTTACATTCGGCTGAGACCCAGTACTTC	CASSLHSAETQYF
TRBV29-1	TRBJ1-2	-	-	TGCAGCGCGGGGACCCAGGCGGGCTACACCTTC	CSAGTQAGYTF
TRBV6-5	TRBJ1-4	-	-	TGTGCCAGCCGGCAGGGTGATGAAAAACTGTTTTTT	CASRQGDEKLFF
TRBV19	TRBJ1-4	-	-	TGTGCCAGTAGTCAGCTTAATGAAAAACTGTTTTTT	CASSQLNEKLFF
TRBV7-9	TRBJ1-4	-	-	TGTGCCAGCAGCTCCTCCCAGAATGAAAAACTGTTTTTT	CASSSSQNEKLFF
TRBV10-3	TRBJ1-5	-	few	TGTGCCATCAGTGAGTCAATAGGGCCCCAGCATTTT	CAISESIGPQHF
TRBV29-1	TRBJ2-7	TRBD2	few	TGCAGCGCGTCTAGCGGGAGTGTTCGCGAGCAGTACTTC	CSASSGSVREQYF
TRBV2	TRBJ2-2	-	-	TGTGCCAGCAATGCATACGCGAACACCGGGGAGCTGTTTTTT	CASNAYANTGELFF
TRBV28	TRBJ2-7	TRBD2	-	TGTGCCACCCGGGAGGGCCGTATCCACGAGCAGTACTTC	CATREGRIHEQYF
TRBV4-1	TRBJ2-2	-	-	TGCGCCAGCAGCCAGTACCCCACCGGGGAGCTGTTTTTT	CASSQYPTGELFF
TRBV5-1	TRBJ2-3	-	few	TGCGCCAGCAGCTTGGGACAGAACACAGATACGCAGTATTTT	CASSLGQNTDTQYF
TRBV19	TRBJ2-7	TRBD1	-	TGTGCCAGTAGTTTACAGACAGGGCCACTCTACGAGCAGTACTTC	CASSLQTGPLYEQYF
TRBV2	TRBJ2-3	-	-	TGTGCCAGCAGTGTTGGGGGATACACAGATACGCAGTATTTT	CASSVGGYTDTQYF
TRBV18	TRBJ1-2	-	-	TGTGCCAGCTCACCGGACAGAGAAAGTCGCTACACCTTC	CASSPDRESRYTF
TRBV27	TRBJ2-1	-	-	TGTGCCAGCAGTTTTTTGGATGAGCAGTTCTTC	CASSFLDEQFF
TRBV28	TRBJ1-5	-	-	TGTGCCAGCAGTTTTGGGGGGACTAGTCAGCCCCAGCATTTT	CASSFGGTSQPQHF
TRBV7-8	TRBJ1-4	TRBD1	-	TGTGCCAGCAGCTTAAGCGGGACAGGGCGGGAAAAACTGTTTTTT	CASSLSGTGREKLFF
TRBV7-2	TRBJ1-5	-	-	TGTGCCAGCAGCCCTTCTAACTGGCCCCAGCATTTT	CASSPSNWPQHF
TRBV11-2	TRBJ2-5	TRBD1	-	TGTGCCAGCAGCGAAGGAAGCCTGACAGGGCTCTGGGAAGAGACCCAGTACTTC	CASSEGSLTGLWEETQYF
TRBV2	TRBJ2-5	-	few	TGTGCCAGCAGGTCCCATGTGCTCCAAGAGACCCAGTACTTC	CASRSHVLQETQYF
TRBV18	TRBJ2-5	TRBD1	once	TGTGCCAGCTCACCACGTTACGCCCCAGGGGGCGCTGGGACCCAGTACTTC	CASSPRYAPGGAGTQYF
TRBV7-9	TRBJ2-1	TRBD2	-	TGTGCCAGCAGCCCTAGACTAGCGGGCTACAATGAGCAGTTCTTC	CASSPRLAGYNEQFF
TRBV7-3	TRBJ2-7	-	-	TGTGCCAGCAGCTTAACGTTCCCGACATATAGATCTTACGAGCAGTACTTC	CASSLTFPTYRSYEQYF
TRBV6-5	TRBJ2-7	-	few	TGTGCCAGCAGTTACGGGGCGCCCCGAACCTACGAGCAGTACTTC	CASSYGAPRTYEQYF
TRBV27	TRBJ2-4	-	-	TGTGCCAGCAGTCCCGCAGGGTCTGCCAAAAACATTCAGTACTTC	CASSPAGSAKNIQYF
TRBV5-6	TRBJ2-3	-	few	TGTGCCAGCAGCTTCGGGCCAGATACGCAGTATTTT	CASSFGPDTQYF
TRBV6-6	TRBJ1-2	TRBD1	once	TGTGCCAGCAGGGGGACAGTTGCGGCCTACACCTTC	CASRGTVAAYTF